Sequencing of this T cell receptor (beta chain) was carried out in a study of CD8+CD57+ T cells in acquired aplastic anemia. Study background: Yields of DNA that came from sorted CD4+ and CD8+ cells averaged roughly 3.2 ug.

The use of genomic DNA as template underpinned the TCR beta VDJ and CDR3 profiling. MiXCR, run by TCRdb on the reads, gives a single entry per CDR3 protein. The data hold approximately 300,000 distinct CDR3 sequences, with 50% to 65% observed a single time. The sample holds a few counts of this clonotype. Sequencing was done on patients that had shown CD8+CD57+ cell expansion by flow cytometry. The V end lost 5 bases, the J end lost 3 bases, and 16 bases lay between the germline ends. Germline-derived CDR1 and CDR2 are LNHNV and YYDKDF (reference sequence). This CDR3 is 15 amino acids long. The chain is built from TRBV15 and TRBJ1-2, with D possibly being TRBD1 (6 bases). The receptor was isolated from a human donor with aplastic anemia. The sample consisted of sorted CD4+, CD8+, or CD8+CD57+ T cells (not recorded which) from PBMCs. CDR3 region: CATSPRTASDYGYTF. The CDR3 DNA follows: TGTGCCACCAGCCCCCGGACAGCCTCCGACTATGGCTACACCTTC.